Listed here are 32 T cell receptor beta chains from one sample, sequenced in a study of control samples from healthy donors and cancer patients. TCRdb keeps only in-frame clones here, not all; method: immunoSEQ multiplex PCR. The table shows around 110,000 clones, with more than 80% occurring only once. The source material was PBMCs. The origin of the receptors is a woman between 50 and 59 years old with colorectal cancer.

V gene TRBV19 combines with J gene TRBJ2-2; no reliable D call. Trimming took off 10 bases at V and 7 bases at J, with 16 bases between the two ends. The CDR3 length is 13 residues. Germline V CDR1 and CDR2: LNHDA, SQIVND (reference sequence). In nucleotides, the CDR3 is TGTGCCACCAAAGGGTCTACTTTCGGGGAGCTGTTTTTT. Residues: CATKGSTFGELFF.

The rearrangement joins TRBV5-1 to TRBJ1-1; D is unresolved. CDR1 SGHRS and CDR2 YFSETQ come from the germline V gene. V lost 4 bases, J lost 8 bases, and 21 bases lay in between. The CDR3 consists of 15 residues. The CDR3 DNA follows: TGCGCCAGCAGCCCCATCGCGGGTAGGAGCCTGGAAGCTTTCTTT. Amino acids: CASSPIAGRSLEAFF.

The CDR3 reads CASSSSGQDNNEQFF. In DNA, the CDR3 is TGTGCCAGCAGCTCATCGGGACAGGATAACAATGAGCAGTTCTTC. V gene TRBV5-5 combines with J gene TRBJ2-1; 8 nucleotides align to TRBD1. Germline V CDR1 and CDR2: SGHKS, YYEKEE (reference sequence). The V and J ends lost 3 bases and 5 bases, in that order; junction bases with no gene match: 7. The CDR3 is 15 amino acids.

This chain uses TRBV28 with TRBJ2-3; possibly TRBD2 for D (5 bases). The germline CDR1 and CDR2 sequences are MDHEN and SYDVKM. V shed 10 bases and J shed 5 bases, with 19 bases lying between them. CDR3 length: 14 amino acids. As DNA, the CDR3 is TGTGCCATCGGGGTTTCAAATAGCCTAGATACGCAGTATTTT. Amino acid sequence: CAIGVSNSLDTQYF.

Points on this clone: Other DNA sequences in the sample encode the same CDR3. The chain links TRBV11-2 to TRBJ2-2; a possible D gene is TRBD2 (7 bases). V was cut by 3 bases and J by 4 bases, with 12 bases left in between. The CDR3 covers 15 residues. CDR1 and CDR2 (germline): SGHAT, FQNNGV. CDR3 nucleotides: TGTGCCAGCAGCTTGAGGGGGGGGTCCACCGGGGAGCTGTTTTTT. Its translation is CASSLRGGSTGELFF.

The chain links TRBV4-1 to TRBJ2-3; 14 bases map to TRBD2. Germline-derived CDR1 and CDR2 are MGHRA and YSYEKL. This CDR3 is built from 20 residues. V shed 2 bases and J 0 bases; nucleotides not matched to a gene: 10. The CDR3 reads CASSQPQGLAGAGSTDTQYF. The DNA of the CDR3 is TGCGCCAGCAGCCAACCCCAGGGACTAGCGGGGGCGGGGAGCACAGATACGCAGTATTTT.

The chain has TRBV5-5 and TRBJ2-7, with D hard to call. CDR1 is SGHKS, CDR2 YYEKEE, per germline (reference sequence). This CDR3 spans 13 amino acids. V lost 0 bases to trimming and J lost 6 bases, with 10 bases between them. The DNA of the CDR3 is TGTGCCAGCAGCTTGGGAACCCTCTCCGAGCAGTACTTC. Translating it yields CASSLGTLSEQYF. Supplemented by reference TRBV5-5 and TRBJ2-7, the full variable domain reads DAGVTQSPTHLIKTRGQQVTLRCSPISGHKSVSWYQQVLGQGPQFIFQYYEKEERGRGNFPDRFSARQFPNYSSELNVNALLLGDSALYLCASSLGTLSEQYFGPGTRLTVT.

The chain has TRBV27 and TRBJ1-6; no definite D call. The germline V gene encodes CDR1 MNHEY and CDR2 SMNVEV (reference sequence). CDR3 length: 14 residues. The germline V and J ends were trimmed by 3 bases and 7 bases, with 10 bases remaining between them. The CDR3 DNA reads as TGTGCCAGCAGTTTGCAAAGGTTCAATTCACCCCTCCACTTT. This encodes CASSLQRFNSPLHF.

In nucleotides, the CDR3 is TGTGCCAGCAGCCAATCCCTAAACGCCTACGAGCAGTACTTC. Protein product: CASSQSLNAYEQYF. The chain carries TRBV16 and TRBJ2-7; D unclear. Germline CDR1 KGHSY, CDR2 FQNENV. CDR3 length: 14 residues. Trimming cost V 0 bases and J 2 bases, with 8 bases left between them.

This chain connects TRBV30 to TRBJ2-7, with TRBD1 identical over 7 bases. This CDR3 has 13 amino acids. In germline, CDR1 is GTSNPN, CDR2 SVGIG (reference sequence). Losses at the gene ends were 4 bases for V and 2 bases for J; bases not matched to a gene: 5. In DNA form, the CDR3 reads TGTGCCTGGATGGGGGACAGACCCTACGAGCAGTACTTC. Protein: CAWMGDRPYEQYF.

This clone has ten or more counts. V gene TRBV20-1 combines with J gene TRBJ2-1; D may be TRBD1 (5 bases). In germline, CDR1 is DFQATT, CDR2 SNEGSKA (reference sequence). V was clipped by 0 bases and J by 10 bases, with 7 bases between them. This CDR3 comprises 11 residues. The CDR3 DNA follows: TGCAGTGCTAGAGATAAGGGGGAGCAGTTCTTC. It translates to CSARDKGEQFF.

This clone was counted once. The gene calls are TRBV6-2 or TRBV6-3 and TRBJ2-5, with TRBD2 identical over 9 bases. The CDR3 loop spans 17 amino acids. Looked up from germline, CDR1 is MNHEY and CDR2 is SVGEGT. Trimming cost V 5 bases and J 5 bases; bases outside gene matches: 15. DNA for the CDR3: TGTGCCAGCAGTCCCGGGGTAGCGGGGGAGTTGGGCGAGACCCAGTACTTC. This gives the protein CASSPGVAGELGETQYF.

The V call is TRBV5-1, the J call TRBJ1-6; D is unresolved. Trimming took 0 bases from V and 2 from J, leaving 3 bases between them. Germline CDR1 SGHRS, CDR2 YFSETQ. CDR3 length equals 14 residues. CDR3 in amino acids: CASSLEPYNSPLHF. The CDR3 DNA reads as TGCGCCAGCAGCTTGGAGCCCTATAATTCACCCCTCCACTTT. The entire variable domain, with the rest obtained from reference TRBV5-1 and TRBJ1-6, is as follows: KAGVTQTPRYLIKTRGQQVTLSCSPISGHRSVSWYQQTPGQGLQFLFEYFSETQRNKGNFPGRFSGRQFSNSRSEMNVSTLELGDSALYLCASSLEPYNSPLHFGNGTRLTVT.

This sequence joins TRBV18 and TRBJ2-2; no reliable D call. The CDR3 runs to 13 residues. V was trimmed by 5 bases and J by 1 base, leaving 5 bases between them. Germline lookup yields CDR1 KGHSH and CDR2 LQKENI. This chain's CDR3 is CASSGQNTGELFF. CDR3 bases: TGTGCCAGCTCAGGCCAGAACACCGGGGAGCTGTTTTTT.

The chain has TRBV6-5 and TRBJ2-1; D remains unclear. CDR1 is MNHEY and CDR2 is SVGAGI in the germline V gene. V gave up 8 bases and J gave up 5 bases, with 4 bases separating them. This CDR3 contains 10 residues. The CDR3 loop is CASDNNEQFF. The CDR3 nucleotides are TGTGCCAGCGATAACAATGAGCAGTTCTTC.

The rearrangement uses TRBV7-2 and TRBJ1-2; 8 bases line up with TRBD1. Germline loops: CDR1 SGHTA, CDR2 FQGNSA. This CDR3 contains 16 residues. The J segment lost 5 bases and the V segment lost 5 bases, leaving 13 bases of the junction unmatched. The CDR3 region has the DNA TGTGCCAGCAGCCACCAACCCCAAGACAGGGGATATGGCTACACCTTC. Protein product: CASSHQPQDRGYGYTF.

The chain couples TRBV12-3 or TRBV12-4 to TRBJ1-5; D is ambiguous. The germline V and J ends were trimmed by 4 bases and 11 bases, with 15 bases remaining between them. The CDR3 spans 13 residues. The CDR3 DNA sequence: TGTGCCAGCAGTTACCACATCAAGAATGCCCAGCATTTT. Translating it yields CASSYHIKNAQHF.

The V call is TRBV28, the J call TRBJ2-1; the D call may be TRBD1 or TRBD2 (5 bases each). Germline V gene sequence: CDR1 MDHEN, CDR2 SYDVKM. V was pared by 7 bases and J by 0 bases, with 13 bases between. The CDR3 covers 15 residues. As DNA, the CDR3 is TGTGCCAGCAATCCGGACACTAGCTCCTACAATGAGCAGTTCTTC. Residues: CASNPDTSSYNEQFF.

The chain has TRBV11-3 and TRBJ2-1, with unresolved D. Deletions cut 6 bases from V and 1 base from J, with 16 bases between. The length of the CDR3 is 16 residues. Germline loops: CDR1 SGHNT, CDR2 YENEEA. The CDR3: CASSHSRVQSYNEQFF. The CDR3 region has the DNA TGTGCCAGCAGTCATAGCCGGGTTCAGTCCTACAATGAGCAGTTCTTC.

This clone has only one observation. The chain uses TRBV7-9 and TRBJ2-7, with 9 bases matching TRBD1. CDR3 size: 16 residues. Germline lookup yields CDR1 SEHNR and CDR2 FQNEAQ (reference sequence). V gave up 4 bases and J gave up 2 bases; unmatched junction bases: 9. The CDR3 bases are TGTGCCAGCAGCTCCGGGACAGGGATGGGGCCCTACGAGCAGTACTTC. Translating gives CASSSGTGMGPYEQYF.

The J gene is TRBJ2-5, the V gene TRBV9; 7 bases are a match to TRBD1. The CDR3 is 15 amino acids. Trimming cost V 1 base and J 2 bases; bases outside gene matches: 5. The germline gives CDR1 SGDLS, CDR2 YYNGEE. The chain's CDR3 is CASSVSGTVQETQYF. CDR3 coding DNA: TGTGCCAGCAGCGTATCCGGGACAGTACAAGAGACCCAGTACTTC.

The chain has TRBV28 and TRBJ1-2, with a weak D call TRBD1 (5 bases). CDR1 is MDHEN and CDR2 is SYDVKM in the germline V gene. Deletions cut 5 bases from V and 5 bases from J, with 15 bases between. The CDR3 runs 14 residues. CDR3 nucleotide sequence: TGTGCCAGCAGTGGGGCAGGGTTGTTTTATGGCTACACCTTC. Translated, it gives CASSGAGLFYGYTF.

This rearrangement joins TRBV7-9 to TRBJ2-2; TRBD1 agrees at 11 bases. CDR3 length: 17 residues. V was pared by 4 bases and J by 4 bases, with 8 bases of the junction left unmatched. Per germline, CDR1 SEHNR and CDR2 FQNEAQ (reference sequence). In DNA form, the CDR3 reads TGTGCCAGCAGCTCCCGGACAGGGGGCTCTGGCACCGGGGAGCTGTTTTTT. Amino acids: CASSSRTGGSGTGELFF.

This clone was detected once. A junction boundary mismatches the germline segment, possibly from a read error. The chain combines TRBV29-1 with TRBJ1-1; D gene ambiguous. CDR1 and CDR2 from the germline V gene are SQVTM and ANQGSEA. The CDR3 spans 14 residues. The CDR3 DNA follows: TGCAGCGTTCAAGAGCGGGTACAGAACACTGAAGCTTTCTTT. Translating gives CSVQERVQNTEAFF.

This chain uses TRBV9 with TRBJ2-2; 8 positions match TRBD1. Germline V gene data show CDR1 as SGDLS and CDR2 as YYNGEE. J was trimmed by 4 bases and V by 2 bases; bases with no gene match: 7. CDR3 size: 16 residues. In DNA, the CDR3 is TGTGCCAGCAGCGTTCAGGACAGGGTTGGCACCGGGGAGCTGTTTTTT. It encodes CASSVQDRVGTGELFF.

This chain connects TRBV5-1 to TRBJ2-1; TRBD2 agrees at 7 bases. The CDR3 has 16 amino acids. V lost 4 bases and J lost 4; bases outside the gene matches: 11. CDR1 is SGHRS, CDR2 YFSETQ, per germline. This CDR3 is CASSISSGARYNEQFF. The CDR3 bases are TGCGCCAGCAGCATCTCTAGCGGAGCAAGGTACAATGAGCAGTTCTTC. The full variable domain, its missing parts supplied by reference TRBV5-1 and TRBJ2-1, is KAGVTQTPRYLIKTRGQQVTLSCSPISGHRSVSWYQQTPGQGLQFLFEYFSETQRNKGNFPGRFSGRQFSNSRSEMNVSTLELGDSALYLCASSISSGARYNEQFFGPGTRLTVL.

This clone was seen a handful of times. V is TRBV5-1 and J is TRBJ2-3, with D possibly matching TRBD2 (5 bases). CDR1 is SGHRS and CDR2 is YFSETQ in the germline V gene. The V end lost 0 bases, the J end lost 1 base, and 15 bases lay between the germline ends. The CDR3 contains 17 residues. The CDR3 sequence: CASSLELPTRGTDTQYF. The CDR3 nucleotides read TGCGCCAGCAGCTTGGAGCTCCCAACTAGAGGCACAGATACGCAGTATTTT.

The genes are TRBV5-6 and TRBJ2-7; tentatively, D is TRBD1 or TRBD2 (6 bases each). The CDR3 covers 14 residues. Trimming removed 4 bases at V and 5 bases at J, with 16 bases between. Germline-derived CDR1 and CDR2 are SGHDT and YYEEEE. The CDR3 region has the DNA TGTGCCAGCAGCACGAGGGGGGTCATCCACGAGCAGTACTTC. It translates to CASSTRGVIHEQYF.

J is TRBJ1-2 and V is TRBV7-6; D remains ambiguous. The CDR3 has 11 amino acids. Per germline, CDR1 SGHVS and CDR2 FNYEAQ. The V end lost 3 bases, the J end lost 4 bases, and 3 bases lay between the germline ends. As DNA, the CDR3 is TGTGCCAGCAGCTTTGTCTATGGCTACACCTTC. Its protein is CASSFVYGYTF. Supplemented by reference TRBV7-6 and TRBJ1-2, the full variable domain reads GAGVSQSPRYKVTKRGQDVALRCDPISGHVSLYWYRQALGQGPEFLTYFNYEAQQDKSGLPNDRFSAERPEGSISTLTIQRTEQRDSAMYRCASSFVYGYTFGSGTRLTVV.

CDR3 in amino acids: CASSYLGADEQFF. CDR3 nucleotides: TGTGCCAGCAGTTACTTGGGGGCCGATGAGCAGTTCTTC. The V and J genes are TRBV6-2 or TRBV6-3 and TRBJ2-1; D perhaps matches TRBD1 (6 bases). The ends were cut back, 1 base at V and 8 bases at J, with 9 bases in the middle. In germline, CDR1 is MNHEY, CDR2 SVGEGT. The length of the CDR3 is 13 residues.

The rearrangement links TRBV2 to TRBJ2-7; possibly TRBD1 for D (6 bases). V gave up 7 bases and J gave up 6 bases, with 16 bases separating them. This CDR3 spans 13 amino acids. Germline loops: CDR1 SNHLY, CDR2 FYNNEI. In DNA, the CDR3 is TGTGCCAGCACAGAACAGGGTTTCAGCGAGCAGTACTTC. Amino acid sequence: CASTEQGFSEQYF.

V usage is TRBV25-1 and J usage is TRBJ2-2, with D hard to call. Germline assignment: CDR1 MGHDK and CDR2 SYGVNS. Trimming took off 7 bases at V and 8 bases at J, with 14 bases between the two ends. This CDR3 spans 13 amino acids. CDR3 region: CASTKMGRGELFF. In nucleotides, the CDR3 is TGTGCCAGCACCAAAATGGGTCGAGGGGAGCTGTTTTTT.